Shown below are 26 T cell receptor beta chains from a single sample sequenced in a study of PD-1 blockade in classical Hodgkin lymphoma. Profiling relied on immunoSEQ multiplex PCR, and the TCRdb table lists in-frame clones only, not all of them. This sample carries more than 70,000 clones, roughly 91% of them seen once, and the ten largest clones take over 2.5%. Every patient had relapsed following autologous stem cell transplantation, and cohorts differed in brentuximab vedotin exposure. This sample comprised peripheral blood mononuclear cells (PBMCs), obtained before the second cycle of nivolumab. These receptors came from a human donor with classical Hodgkin lymphoma.

J is TRBJ1-1 and V is TRBV30, with 10 nucleotides matching TRBD1. The CDR3 totals 14 residues. V dropped 2 bases and J dropped 6; count of bases not matched to a gene: 6. From germline, CDR1 is GTSNPN and CDR2 SVGIG (reference sequence). The CDR3 nucleotides are TGTGCCTGGAGTCCACTGACAGGGGGCTCTGAAGCTTTCTTT. The encoded protein is CAWSPLTGGSEAFF.

This chain joins TRBV29-1 and TRBJ2-7; 7 bases line up with TRBD2. Trimming cost V 7 bases and J 6 bases; bases outside gene matches: 12. Germline CDR1 and CDR2: SQVTM and ANQGSEA. This CDR3 is built from 13 residues. The CDR3 here is CSAQGGRAAEQYF. DNA of the CDR3: TGCAGCGCCCAAGGAGGGAGGGCCGCCGAGCAGTACTTC.

The V call is TRBV4-2, the J call TRBJ2-1, with 11 bases aligning to TRBD2. Looked up from germline, CDR1 is LGHNA and CDR2 is YNFKEQ. The V segment lost 4 bases and the J segment 5 bases; nucleotides outside the gene matches: 7. CDR3 length equals 16 residues. This chain's CDR3 is CASSRVTSGTHNEQFF. Written as DNA, the CDR3 is TGTGCCAGCAGCCGGGTGACTAGCGGGACGCACAATGAGCAGTTCTTC.

The CDR3 protein is CASSEWRYEQYF. The CDR3 bases are TGTGCCAGCAGTGAATGGAGGTACGAGCAGTACTTC. V usage is TRBV6-1 and J usage is TRBJ2-7; perhaps TRBD2 as D (5 bases). The germline V and J ends were trimmed by 2 bases and 4 bases, with 6 bases remaining between them. CDR3 length equals 12 residues. Germline assignment: CDR1 MNHNS and CDR2 SASEGT.

The gene calls are TRBV7-9 and TRBJ2-5, with 7 bases identical to TRBD1. The CDR3 is 16 residues long. The V and J ends lost 1 base and 5 bases, in that order; junction bases with no gene match: 10. Germline V gives CDR1 SEHNR, CDR2 FQNEAQ (reference sequence). This chain's CDR3 is CASSLVDHRGDETQYF. As DNA, the CDR3 is TGTGCCAGCAGCTTAGTGGACCACAGGGGTGATGAGACCCAGTACTTC.

This rearrangement joins TRBV6-5 to TRBJ2-7, with a weak D call TRBD2 (7 bases). V was clipped by 5 bases and J by 8 bases, with 13 bases between them. This CDR3 region has 12 residues. The V gene's germline CDR1 is MNHEY and CDR2 SVGAGI. The chain's CDR3 is CASSPGGQKQYF. The CDR3 DNA reads TGTGCCAGCAGTCCCGGGGGGCAGAAGCAGTACTTC.

The chain uses TRBV27 and TRBJ2-7; TRBD1 matches at 8 bases. V was clipped by 3 bases and J by 2 bases; unmatched bases: 9. CDR1 is MNHEY and CDR2 is SMNVEV in the germline V gene (reference sequence). This CDR3 has 16 amino acids. The CDR3 reads CASSFQGASYTYEQYF. The DNA for the CDR3 is TGTGCCAGCAGTTTCCAGGGGGCTTCCTACACCTACGAGCAGTACTTC.

This CDR3 reads CAWSVAAGGPRREQYF. The DNA of the CDR3 is TGTGCCTGGAGTGTAGCCGCGGGAGGGCCCAGGAGGGAGCAGTACTTC. This sequence joins TRBV30 and TRBJ2-7, with 9 nucleotides matching TRBD2. The CDR3 has 16 amino acids. Germline CDR1 and CDR2: GTSNPN and SVGIG (reference sequence). Trimming took 0 bases from V and 7 from J; bases not matched to a gene: 13.

This rearrangement joins TRBV28 to TRBJ2-7; D is unclear. This CDR3 spans 13 amino acids. CDR1 MDHEN and CDR2 SYDVKM come from the germline V gene. Trimming removed 7 bases at V and 6 bases at J, with 16 bases between. In nucleotides, the CDR3 is TGTGCCAGCACGCGTGGACGCGTAGGCGAGCAGTACTTC. It encodes CASTRGRVGEQYF. Looking up the rest from reference TRBV28 and TRBJ2-7 gives the full variable domain: DVKVTQSSRYLVKRTGEKVFLECVQDMDHENMFWYRQDPGLGLRLIYFSYDVKMKEKGDIPEGYSVSREKKERFSLILESASTNQTSMYLCASTRGRVGEQYFGPGTRLTVT.

V usage is TRBV6-6 and J usage is TRBJ1-4, with TRBD1 as a possible D gene (6 bases). Germline V lookup: CDR1 MNHNY, CDR2 SVGAGI (reference sequence). Trimming removed 5 bases at V and 5 bases at J, with 12 bases between. The CDR3 runs to 14 residues. CDR3 amino acids: CASSRGGGNEKLFF. CDR3 sequence (DNA): TGTGCCAGCAGTCGAGGGGGGGGAAATGAAAAACTGTTTTTT.

Written as DNA, the CDR3 is TGCGCCAGCAGTGAGTCGATCGCGAGTCCTGAGGTGGCAGATACGCAGTATTTT. Protein product: CASSESIASPEVADTQYF. V and J are TRBV10-1 and TRBJ2-3, with D hard to call. Germline-derived CDR1 and CDR2 are WNHNN and SYGVQD (reference sequence). CDR3 length: 18 residues. V lost 0 bases to trimming and J lost 4 bases, with 20 bases between them.

V usage is TRBV28 and J usage is TRBJ2-3; a possible D gene is TRBD2 (6 bases). Germline CDR1 is MDHEN and CDR2 is SYDVKM. The CDR3 totals 16 residues. Trimming left V 7 bases short and J 1 base short, with 18 bases between. Here the CDR3 reads CASNPLMGGRTDTQYF. In DNA form, the CDR3 reads TGTGCCAGCAACCCCCTGATGGGGGGTCGCACAGATACGCAGTATTTT.

The CDR3 DNA follows: TGCAGCGTGGGGGTGCCGGGACCTAAAGAAGTCCTGACTTTC. Its protein is CSVGVPGPKEVLTF. The rearrangement links TRBV29-1 to TRBJ2-6; either TRBD1 or TRBD2 may supply D (5 bases each). V lost 6 bases, J lost 13 bases, and 22 bases lay in between. The CDR3 contains 14 residues. The V gene's germline CDR1 is SQVTM and CDR2 ANQGSEA.

The CDR3 bases are TGTGCCAGCAGTTTATTGGTCGGAGAGACCCAGTACTTC. Translation: CASSLLVGETQYF. This chain links TRBV28 with TRBJ2-5; D is ambiguous. This CDR3 has 13 amino acids. The germline V gene has CDR1 MDHEN and CDR2 SYDVKM. V lost 1 base and J lost 4, with 7 bases in between.

This sequence joins TRBV4-1 and TRBJ2-7, with 11 bases identical to TRBD2. J was trimmed by 2 bases and V by 0 bases; bases with no gene match: 15. Germline V lookup: CDR1 MGHRA, CDR2 YSYEKL. The CDR3 spans 20 residues. In DNA form, the CDR3 reads TGCGCCAGCAGCCAAGAAAGGGGCCTAGCGGGAGGTAATAGGGCCTACGAGCAGTACTTC. Amino acid sequence: CASSQERGLAGGNRAYEQYF.

As to this clone: An end of the junction does not agree with germline; a read error may underlie this. The rearrangement joins TRBV6-5 to TRBJ1-5; TRBD1 is a possible D gene (5 bases). From germline, CDR1 is MNHEY and CDR2 SVGAGI. The CDR3 spans 14 residues. The CDR3 DNA sequence: TGTGCCAGCAGTTACGCAGGGTCCAATCAGTCCCAGCATTTT. Translated: CASSYAGSNQSQHF.

V usage is TRBV7-8 and J usage is TRBJ2-7, with D perhaps TRBD1 or TRBD2 (5 bases each). Germline lookup yields CDR1 SGHVS and CDR2 FQNEAQ. CDR3 size: 16 residues. Deletions cut 1 base from V and 3 bases from J, with 16 bases between. CDR3 sequence (DNA): TGTGCCAGCAGCTTAGTTAGGGGCAGGGACGGCTACGAGCAGTACTTC. Translation: CASSLVRGRDGYEQYF.

This chain connects TRBV28 to TRBJ2-7, with 8 bases matching TRBD1. The trim removed 6 bases at V and 4 bases at J, leaving 5 bases unmatched. CDR1 MDHEN and CDR2 SYDVKM come from the germline V gene. CDR3 length: 13 residues. CDR3 in amino acids: CASRPGQGYEQYF. The CDR3 DNA follows: TGTGCCAGCAGGCCCGGACAGGGATACGAGCAGTACTTC.

The rearrangement uses TRBV5-1 and TRBJ1-1; D is unclear. Germline V gene lookup returns CDR1 SGHRS and CDR2 YFSETQ. V was pared by 7 bases and J by 3 bases, with 16 bases between. The CDR3 consists of 14 residues. The CDR3 reads CASRKSPADTEAFF. The CDR3 nucleotides are TGCGCCAGCCGCAAATCCCCGGCGGACACTGAAGCTTTCTTT.

V is TRBV21-1 and J is TRBJ2-1; the DNA was not used to check the table's D call, TRBD2. TRBV21-1 is classified as a pseudogene. The CDR3 consists of 14 residues. The CDR3 DNA is TGTGCCAGCAGCAAAGAGGGAGGCCTCAATGAGCAGTTCTTC. It translates to CASSKEGGLNEQFF.

This chain joins TRBV7-9 and TRBJ2-7; 7 bases agree with TRBD1. The CDR3 contains 16 residues. Germline values: CDR1 SEHNR, CDR2 FQNEAQ (reference sequence). Losses at the gene ends were 5 bases for V and 3 bases for J; bases not matched to a gene: 13. The CDR3 protein is CASSARTGPSFYEQYF. In DNA form, the CDR3 reads TGTGCCAGCAGCGCTAGGACAGGCCCGTCCTTCTACGAGCAGTACTTC.

This clone was counted a single time. The chain's CDR3 is CASTGRGDTQYF. The CDR3 DNA reads as TGTGCCAGTACCGGTAGAGGGGATACGCAGTATTTT. The chain uses TRBV19 and TRBJ2-3; tentative D call: TRBD2 (5 bases). Looked up from germline, CDR1 is LNHDA and CDR2 is SQIVND (reference sequence). This CDR3 has 12 residues. The ends were cut back, 7 bases at V and 6 bases at J, with 11 bases in the middle.

CDR3 in DNA: TGTGCCAGCGGGGGTCCGGTGACCTACGAGCAGTACTTC. Translating gives CASGGPVTYEQYF. J is TRBJ2-7 and V is TRBV6-5; D may be TRBD1 or TRBD2 (5 bases each). Trimming took off 8 bases at V and 2 bases at J, with 13 bases between the two ends. This CDR3 has 13 residues. In germline, CDR1 is MNHEY, CDR2 SVGAGI.

This sequence joins TRBV10-3 and TRBJ1-1; 8 bases match TRBD1. Germline assignment: CDR1 ENHRY and CDR2 SYGVKD. CDR3 length equals 14 residues. The ends lost 3 bases at V and 5 bases at J; junction bases unmatched: 5. CDR3 nucleotides: TGTGCCATCAGTGACCCGGACAGGGTAACTGAAGCTTTCTTT. Translating it yields CAISDPDRVTEAFF.

The chain couples TRBV9 to TRBJ2-7, with 8 bases aligning to TRBD2. The CDR3 totals 15 residues. V shed 5 bases and J 6 bases; nucleotides not matched to a gene: 13. Germline lookup yields CDR1 SGDLS and CDR2 YYNGEE. The CDR3 DNA reads TGTGCCAGCAGTTTTCAAGGGCTAGCGGGTTCCGAGCAGTACTTC. Translated: CASSFQGLAGSEQYF.

V usage is TRBV30 and J usage is TRBJ1-2, with TRBD1 identical over 9 bases. The CDR3 is 14 amino acids. V gave up 2 bases and J gave up 2 bases; unmatched junction bases: 3. Germline values: CDR1 GTSNPN, CDR2 SVGIG (reference sequence). DNA for the CDR3: TGTGCCTGGAGTCCCGGACAGGGGAACTATGGCTACACCTTC. It translates to CAWSPGQGNYGYTF.